What follows are 4 T cell receptor beta chains derived from one specimen sequenced in a study of T cell responses to AZD1222 COVID-19 vaccine. Sequencing was performed with immunoSEQ multiplex PCR; in TCRdb, only in-frame clones are kept and a portion is missing. The sample has some 180,000 clones, approximately 92% seen once. The sequences come from peripheral blood, collected 28 days after the second dose of the MenACWY control vaccine. Receptors originate from an adult who received the MenACWY meningococcal vaccine as a control.

The gene calls are TRBV2 and TRBJ1-5; 7 bases map to TRBD1. Germline V CDR1 and CDR2: SNHLY, FYNNEI. The CDR3 runs 13 residues. Unmatched junction bases numbered 4, after V lost 7 bases and J lost 4 bases. In nucleotides, the CDR3 is TGTGCCAGCAACAGGGGATCAAATCAGCCCCAGCATTTT. Protein sequence: CASNRGSNQPQHF. Combining the CDR3 with reference TRBV2 and TRBJ1-5 gives the whole variable domain EPEVTQTPSHQVTQMGQEVILRCVPISNHLYFYWYRQILGQKVEFLVSFYNNEISEKSEIFDDQFSVERPDGSNFTLKIRSTKLEDSAMYFCASNRGSNQPQHFGDGTRLSIL.

This chain links TRBV4-3 with TRBJ1-1, with D unresolved. This CDR3 comprises 15 residues. V lost 0 bases and J 0 bases, leaving 8 bases between the germline ends. From germline, CDR1 is LGHNA and CDR2 YSLEER. CDR3 amino acids: CASSQEPRMNTEAFF. DNA of the CDR3: TGCGCCAGCAGCCAAGAGCCGAGAATGAACACTGAAGCTTTCTTT.

CDR3 in DNA: TGTGCCAGCAGGCAGGGGATATCACCCCTCCACTTT. This encodes CASRQGISPLHF. The chain links TRBV27 to TRBJ1-6; D is possibly TRBD1 (6 bases). The CDR3 totals 12 residues. Germline V gene sequence: CDR1 MNHEY, CDR2 SMNVEV (reference sequence). V lost 6 bases and J lost 10, with 10 bases in between.

The sample holds one count of this clone. J is TRBJ1-1 and V is TRBV29-1; D possibly corresponds to TRBD1 (6 bases). The CDR3 has 12 residues. Germline V CDR1 and CDR2: SQVTM, ANQGSEA. CDR3 sequence: CVGALMNTEAFF. Written as DNA, the CDR3 is TGCGTGGGGGCACTAATGAACACTGAAGCTTTCTTT.